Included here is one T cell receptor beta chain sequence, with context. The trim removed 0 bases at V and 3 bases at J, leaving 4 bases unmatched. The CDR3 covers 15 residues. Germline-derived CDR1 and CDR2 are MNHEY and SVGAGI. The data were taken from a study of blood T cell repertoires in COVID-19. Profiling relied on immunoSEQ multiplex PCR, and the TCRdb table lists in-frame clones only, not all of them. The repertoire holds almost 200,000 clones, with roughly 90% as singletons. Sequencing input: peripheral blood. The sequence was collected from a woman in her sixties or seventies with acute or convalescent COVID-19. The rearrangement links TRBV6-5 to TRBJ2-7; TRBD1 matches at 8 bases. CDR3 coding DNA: TGTGCCAGCAGTTACTCGGGGACAGGTCTCTACGAGCAGTACTTC. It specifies CASSYSGTGLYEQYF.